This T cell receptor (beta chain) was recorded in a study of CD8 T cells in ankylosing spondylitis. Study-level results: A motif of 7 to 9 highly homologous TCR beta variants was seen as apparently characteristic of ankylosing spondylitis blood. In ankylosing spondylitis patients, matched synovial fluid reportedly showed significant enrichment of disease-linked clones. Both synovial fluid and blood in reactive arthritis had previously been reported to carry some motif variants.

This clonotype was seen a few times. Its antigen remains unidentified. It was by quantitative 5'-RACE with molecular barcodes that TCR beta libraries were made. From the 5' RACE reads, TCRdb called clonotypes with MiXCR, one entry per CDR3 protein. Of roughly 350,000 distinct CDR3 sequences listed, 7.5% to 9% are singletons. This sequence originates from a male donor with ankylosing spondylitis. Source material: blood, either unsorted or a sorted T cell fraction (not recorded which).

CDR3 protein: CASSQGDSLAGVPYEQYF. DNA for the CDR3: TGTGCCAGCAGCCAAGGTGATAGTCTAGCGGGAGTCCCCTACGAGCAGTACTTC. The V call is TRBV4-2, the J call TRBJ2-7; the match to TRBD2 covers 10 bases. Germline assignment: CDR1 LGHNA and CDR2 YNFKEQ. The CDR3 runs 18 residues. J was trimmed by 2 bases and V by 1 base; bases with no gene match: 11.